These 7 T cell receptor beta chains were sequenced from one sample in a study of OX40 agonist ivuxolimab in advanced cancers. Clones were read by immunoSEQ multiplex PCR, and TCRdb kept only the in-frame ones, dropping some. Found here are about 84,000 clones, about four fifths of them singletons; the top ten hold 2.5% to 3%. Sequenced material: CD4+ or CD8+ T cells sorted from blood, taken in a trial of the OX40 agonist ivuxolimab. The receptors here all came from an adult with an advanced solid tumor such as melanoma, head and neck, liver or kidney cancer.

This chain joins TRBV29-1 and TRBJ2-3, with 7 bases that match TRBD2. This CDR3 region has 13 residues. Trimming cost V 2 bases and J 2 bases; bases outside gene matches: 1. Germline CDR1 reads SQVTM; CDR2 reads ANQGSEA. The DNA for the CDR3 is TGCAGCGTTGAACGGGGGGTCACAGATACGCAGTATTTT. As protein: CSVERGVTDTQYF.

V and J are TRBV7-3 and TRBJ2-3, with 14 bases that match TRBD2. The CDR3 consists of 19 residues. V shed 1 base, J shed 5 bases, and the junction held 11 bases outside the gene matches. Per the germline V gene, CDR1 is SGHTA and CDR2 is FQGTGA. The CDR3 DNA follows: TGTGCCAGCAGCTTAATCAAGACTAGCGGGGGGGCAGGGAGAGATACGCAGTATTTT. It is translated as CASSLIKTSGGAGRDTQYF.

This clone was seen more than once but under ten times. The chain is built from TRBV25-1 and TRBJ2-5; D possibly matches TRBD1 or TRBD2 (6 bases each). Germline CDR1 MGHDK, CDR2 SYGVNS. V was clipped by 5 bases and J by 5 bases, with 12 bases between them. The CDR3 has 13 residues. The CDR3 loop reads CASSPGGRETQYF. The CDR3 bases are TGTGCCAGCAGTCCCGGGGGCAGGGAGACCCAGTACTTC.

The rearrangement links TRBV19 to TRBJ2-1, with 14 positions matching TRBD2. The CDR3 extends over 16 amino acids. V lost 6 bases and J lost 6; bases outside the gene matches: 7. The germline V gene has CDR1 LNHDA and CDR2 SQIVND (reference sequence). The CDR3 DNA reads as TGTGCCAGTAGAACCGGGACTAGCGGGGGCATCAATGAGCAGTTCTTC. Its protein is CASRTGTSGGINEQFF.

This rearrangement joins TRBV27 to TRBJ1-2; tentatively, D is TRBD1 (6 bases). This CDR3 has 12 amino acids. The V and J ends lost 6 bases and 12 bases respectively, with 17 bases between them. Looked up from germline, CDR1 is MNHEY and CDR2 is SMNVEV (reference sequence). CDR3: CASRPNGGADTF. In DNA, the CDR3 is TGTGCCAGCAGGCCTAATGGGGGGGCGGACACCTTC.

This chain joins TRBV5-6 and TRBJ2-5; D ambiguous. In germline, CDR1 is SGHDT, CDR2 YYEEEE. V lost 2 bases and J lost 2, with 10 bases in between. This CDR3 contains 14 residues. CDR3 bases: TGTGCCAGCAGCTTCATCGGTTCGCAAGAGACCCAGTACTTC. Translating gives CASSFIGSQETQYF.

V and J are TRBV6-5 and TRBJ2-7; D uncertain. Germline CDR1 is MNHEY and CDR2 is SVGAGI. Trimming shortened V by 2 bases and J by 2 bases, and 10 bases separated the two germline ends. This CDR3 is built from 14 residues. The CDR3 DNA sequence: TGTGCCAGCAGTTACGGGAAACCGCCCTACGAGCAGTACTTC. Translation: CASSYGKPPYEQYF.